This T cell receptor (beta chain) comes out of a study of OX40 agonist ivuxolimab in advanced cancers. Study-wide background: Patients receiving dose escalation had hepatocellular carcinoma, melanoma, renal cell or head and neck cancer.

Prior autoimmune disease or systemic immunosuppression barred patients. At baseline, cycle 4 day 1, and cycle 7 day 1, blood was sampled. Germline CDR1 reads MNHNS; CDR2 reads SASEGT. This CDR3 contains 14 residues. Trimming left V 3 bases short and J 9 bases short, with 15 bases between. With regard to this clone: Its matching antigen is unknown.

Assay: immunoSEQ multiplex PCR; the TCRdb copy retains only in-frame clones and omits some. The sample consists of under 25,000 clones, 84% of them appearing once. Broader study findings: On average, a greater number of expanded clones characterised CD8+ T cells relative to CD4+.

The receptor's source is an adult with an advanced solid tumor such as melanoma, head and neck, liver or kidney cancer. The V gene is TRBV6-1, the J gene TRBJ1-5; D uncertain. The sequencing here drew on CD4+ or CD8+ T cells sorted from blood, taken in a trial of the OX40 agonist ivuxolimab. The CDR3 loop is CASSDGVGPWPQHF. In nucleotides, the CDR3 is TGTGCCAGCAGTGACGGAGTTGGTCCTTGGCCCCAGCATTTT.